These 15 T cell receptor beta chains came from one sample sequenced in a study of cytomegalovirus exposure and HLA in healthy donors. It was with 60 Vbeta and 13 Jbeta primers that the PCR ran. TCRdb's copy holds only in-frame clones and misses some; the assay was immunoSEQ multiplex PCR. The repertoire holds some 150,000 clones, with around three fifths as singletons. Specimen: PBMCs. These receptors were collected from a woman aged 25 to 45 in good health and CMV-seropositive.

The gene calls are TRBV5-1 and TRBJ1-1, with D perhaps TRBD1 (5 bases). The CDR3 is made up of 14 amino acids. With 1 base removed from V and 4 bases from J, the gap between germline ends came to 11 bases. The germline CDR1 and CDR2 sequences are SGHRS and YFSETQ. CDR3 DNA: TGCGCCAGCAGCTTGTTGGGGGGGATCACTGAAGCTTTCTTT. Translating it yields CASSLLGGITEAFF.

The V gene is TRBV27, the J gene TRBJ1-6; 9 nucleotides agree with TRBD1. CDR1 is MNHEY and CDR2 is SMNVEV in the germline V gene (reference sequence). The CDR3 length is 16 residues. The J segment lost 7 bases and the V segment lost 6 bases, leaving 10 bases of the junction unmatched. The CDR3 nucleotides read TGTGCCAGCAGAGGACAGGGGCCCTCCTTGAATTCACCCCTCCACTTT. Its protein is CASRGQGPSLNSPLHF.

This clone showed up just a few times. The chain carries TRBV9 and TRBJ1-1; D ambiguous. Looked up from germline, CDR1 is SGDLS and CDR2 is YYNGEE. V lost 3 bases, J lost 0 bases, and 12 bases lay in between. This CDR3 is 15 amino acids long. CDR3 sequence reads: CASSALQIMNTEAFF. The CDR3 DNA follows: TGTGCCAGCAGCGCGTTACAGATAATGAACACTGAAGCTTTCTTT.

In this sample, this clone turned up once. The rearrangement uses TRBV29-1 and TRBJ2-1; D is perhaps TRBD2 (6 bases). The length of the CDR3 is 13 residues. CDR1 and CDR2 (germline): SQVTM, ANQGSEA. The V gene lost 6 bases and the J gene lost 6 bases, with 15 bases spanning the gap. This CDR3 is CSVAGLLTNEQFF. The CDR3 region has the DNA TGCAGCGTCGCGGGACTCCTTACCAATGAGCAGTTCTTC.

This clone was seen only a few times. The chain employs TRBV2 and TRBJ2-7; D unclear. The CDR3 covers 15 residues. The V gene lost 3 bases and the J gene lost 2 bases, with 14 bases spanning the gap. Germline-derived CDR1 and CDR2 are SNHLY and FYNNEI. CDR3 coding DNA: TGTGCCAGCAGTGAGGAGAAAATTGGAGCCTACGAGCAGTACTTC. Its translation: CASSEEKIGAYEQYF.

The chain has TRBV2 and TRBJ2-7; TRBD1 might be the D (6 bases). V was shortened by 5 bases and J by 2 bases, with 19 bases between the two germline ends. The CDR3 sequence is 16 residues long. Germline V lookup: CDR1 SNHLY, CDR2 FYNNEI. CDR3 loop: CASSSPEGVTAYEQYF. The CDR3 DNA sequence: TGTGCCAGCAGTTCCCCCGAGGGGGTTACGGCCTACGAGCAGTACTTC.

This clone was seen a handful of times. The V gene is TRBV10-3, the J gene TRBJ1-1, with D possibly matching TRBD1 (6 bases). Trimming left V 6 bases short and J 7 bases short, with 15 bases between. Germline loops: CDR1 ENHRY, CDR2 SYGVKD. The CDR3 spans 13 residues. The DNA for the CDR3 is TGTGCCATCAGCCTACAACAGGGACGTGAAGCTTTCTTT. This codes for CAISLQQGREAFF.

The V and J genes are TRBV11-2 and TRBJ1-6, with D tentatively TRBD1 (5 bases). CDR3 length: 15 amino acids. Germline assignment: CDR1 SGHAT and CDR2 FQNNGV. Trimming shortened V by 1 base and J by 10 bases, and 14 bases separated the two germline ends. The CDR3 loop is CASSLVSGRESPLHF. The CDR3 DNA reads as TGTGCCAGCAGCTTAGTATCAGGGAGGGAATCACCCCTCCACTTT.

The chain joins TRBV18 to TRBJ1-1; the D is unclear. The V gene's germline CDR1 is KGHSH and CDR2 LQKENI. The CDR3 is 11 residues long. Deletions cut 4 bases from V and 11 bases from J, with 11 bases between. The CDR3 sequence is CASSQQSEAFF. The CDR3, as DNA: TGTGCCAGCTCACAACAGAGTGAGGCTTTCTTT. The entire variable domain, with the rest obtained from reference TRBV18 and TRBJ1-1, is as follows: NAGVMQNPRHLVRRRGQEARLRCSPMKGHSHVYWYRQLPEEGLKFMVYLQKENIIDESGMPKERFSAEFPKEGPSILRIQQVVRGDSAAYFCASSQQSEAFFGQGTRLTVV.

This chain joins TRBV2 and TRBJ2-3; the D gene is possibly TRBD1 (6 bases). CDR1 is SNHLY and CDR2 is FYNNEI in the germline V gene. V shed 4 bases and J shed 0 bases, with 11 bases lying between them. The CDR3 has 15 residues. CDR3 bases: TGTGCCAGCAGTGGCAGGACAGTCAGCACAGATACGCAGTATTTT. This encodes CASSGRTVSTDTQYF.

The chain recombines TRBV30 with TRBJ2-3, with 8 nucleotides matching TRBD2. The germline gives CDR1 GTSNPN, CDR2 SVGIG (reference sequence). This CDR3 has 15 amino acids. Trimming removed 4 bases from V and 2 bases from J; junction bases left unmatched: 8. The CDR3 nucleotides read TGTGCCTGGACCACGGGACTAGGGGACACAGATACGCAGTATTTT. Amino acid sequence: CAWTTGLGDTDTQYF.

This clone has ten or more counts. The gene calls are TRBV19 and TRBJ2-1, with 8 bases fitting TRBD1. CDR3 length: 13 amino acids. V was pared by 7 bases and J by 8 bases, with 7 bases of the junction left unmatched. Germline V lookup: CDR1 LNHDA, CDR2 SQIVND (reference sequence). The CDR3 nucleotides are TGTGCCAGTACCAGGACAGGGAGCGATGAGCAGTTCTTC. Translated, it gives CASTRTGSDEQFF.

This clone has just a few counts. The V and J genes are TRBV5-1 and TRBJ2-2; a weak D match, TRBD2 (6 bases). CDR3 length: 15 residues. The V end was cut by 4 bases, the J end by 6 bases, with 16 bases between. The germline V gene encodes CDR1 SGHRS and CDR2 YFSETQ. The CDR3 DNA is TGCGCCAGCAGCAAGGACGGGGGAAGAGCCGGGGAGCTGTTTTTT. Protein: CASSKDGGRAGELFF.

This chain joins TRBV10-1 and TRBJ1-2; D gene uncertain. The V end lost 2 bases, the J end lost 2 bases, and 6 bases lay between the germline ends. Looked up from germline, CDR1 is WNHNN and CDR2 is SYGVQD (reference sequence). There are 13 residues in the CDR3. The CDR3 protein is CASSEGLNYGYTF. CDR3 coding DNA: TGCGCCAGCAGTGAGGGGCTAAACTATGGCTACACCTTC.

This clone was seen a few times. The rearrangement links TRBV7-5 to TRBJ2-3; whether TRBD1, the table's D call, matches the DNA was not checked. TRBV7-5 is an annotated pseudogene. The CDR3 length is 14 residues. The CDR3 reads CARSLVDREDTQYF. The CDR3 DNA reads TGTGCCAGAAGCTTGGTGGACAGGGAGGATACGCAGTATTTT.